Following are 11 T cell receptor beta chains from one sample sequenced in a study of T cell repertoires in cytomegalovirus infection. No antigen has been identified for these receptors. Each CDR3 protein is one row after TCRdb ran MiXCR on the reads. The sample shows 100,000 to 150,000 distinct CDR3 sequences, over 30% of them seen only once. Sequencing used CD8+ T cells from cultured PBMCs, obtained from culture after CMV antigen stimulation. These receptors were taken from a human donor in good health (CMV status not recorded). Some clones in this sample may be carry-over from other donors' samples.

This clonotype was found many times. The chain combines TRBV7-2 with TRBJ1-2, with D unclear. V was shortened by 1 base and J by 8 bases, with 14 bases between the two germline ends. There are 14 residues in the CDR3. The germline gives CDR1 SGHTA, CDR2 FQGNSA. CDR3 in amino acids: CASSLDVGKRGYTF. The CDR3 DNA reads TGTGCCAGCAGCTTAGACGTAGGGAAGCGGGGCTACACCTTC.

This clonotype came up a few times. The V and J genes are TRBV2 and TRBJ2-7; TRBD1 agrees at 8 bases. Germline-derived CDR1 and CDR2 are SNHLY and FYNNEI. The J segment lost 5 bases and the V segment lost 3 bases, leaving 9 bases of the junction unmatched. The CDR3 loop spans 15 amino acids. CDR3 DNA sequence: TGTGCCAGCAGTGAGGGGCAGGGGGCCCTAGACGAGCAGTACTTC. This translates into CASSEGQGALDEQYF.

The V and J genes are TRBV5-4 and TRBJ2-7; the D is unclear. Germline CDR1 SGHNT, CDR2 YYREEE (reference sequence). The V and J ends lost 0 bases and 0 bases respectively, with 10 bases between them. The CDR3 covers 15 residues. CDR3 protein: CASSLGHLSSYEQYF. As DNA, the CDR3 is TGTGCCAGCAGCTTGGGACACCTTAGCTCCTACGAGCAGTACTTC.

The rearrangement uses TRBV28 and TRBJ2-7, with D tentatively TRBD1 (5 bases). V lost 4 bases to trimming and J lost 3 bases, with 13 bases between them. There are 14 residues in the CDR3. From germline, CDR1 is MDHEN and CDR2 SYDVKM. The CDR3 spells CASSSDRNFYEQYF. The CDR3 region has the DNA TGTGCCAGCAGTTCTGACAGAAATTTCTACGAGCAGTACTTC.

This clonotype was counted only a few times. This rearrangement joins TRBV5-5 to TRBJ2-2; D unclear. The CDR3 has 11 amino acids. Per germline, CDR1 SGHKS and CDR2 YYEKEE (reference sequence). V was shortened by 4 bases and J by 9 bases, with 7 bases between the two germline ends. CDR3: CASSVGRELFF. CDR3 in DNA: TGTGCCAGCAGCGTGGGCCGGGAGCTGTTTTTT. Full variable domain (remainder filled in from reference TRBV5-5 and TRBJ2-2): DAGVTQSPTHLIKTRGQQVTLRCSPISGHKSVSWYQQVLGQGPQFIFQYYEKEERGRGNFPDRFSARQFPNYSSELNVNALLLGDSALYLCASSVGRELFFGEGSRLTVL.

The CDR3 sequence: CASSSAGGDSPLHF. The CDR3 DNA is TGCGCCAGCAGCTCGGCAGGGGGCGATTCACCCCTCCACTTT. The chain couples TRBV5-1 to TRBJ1-6; 8 bases map to TRBD1. The CDR3 length is 14 residues. Germline CDR1 SGHRS, CDR2 YFSETQ. Unmatched junction bases numbered 4, after V lost 3 bases and J lost 8 bases.

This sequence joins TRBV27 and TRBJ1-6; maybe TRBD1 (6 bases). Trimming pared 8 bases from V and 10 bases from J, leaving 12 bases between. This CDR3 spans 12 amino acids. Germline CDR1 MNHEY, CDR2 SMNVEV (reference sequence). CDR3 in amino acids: CASGTGTSPLHF. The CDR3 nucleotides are TGTGCCAGCGGAACAGGGACCTCACCCCTCCACTTT.

The CDR3 loop reads CASSQARTGLNTEAFF. CDR3 nucleotides: TGTGCCAGCAGCCAAGCCAGGACAGGGCTGAACACTGAAGCTTTCTTT. The chain couples TRBV4-2 to TRBJ1-1, with TRBD1 matching 8 bases. The CDR3 is 16 amino acids. With 1 base clipped from V and 0 bases from J, the junction kept 4 bases outside the gene matches. Per germline, CDR1 LGHNA and CDR2 YNFKEQ.

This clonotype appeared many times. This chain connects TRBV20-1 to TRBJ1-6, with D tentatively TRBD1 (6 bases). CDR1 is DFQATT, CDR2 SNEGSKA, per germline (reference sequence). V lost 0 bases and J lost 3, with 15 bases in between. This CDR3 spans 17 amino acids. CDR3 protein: CSAREEIDRIYNSPLHF. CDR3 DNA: TGCAGTGCTAGAGAGGAGATCGACAGGATCTATAATTCACCCCTCCACTTT.

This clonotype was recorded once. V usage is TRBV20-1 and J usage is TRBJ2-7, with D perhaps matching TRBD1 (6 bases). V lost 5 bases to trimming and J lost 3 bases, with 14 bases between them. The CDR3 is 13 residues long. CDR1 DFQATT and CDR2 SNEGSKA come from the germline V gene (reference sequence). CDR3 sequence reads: CSALRQDYYEQYF. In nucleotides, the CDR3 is TGCAGTGCTCTCCGACAGGATTACTACGAGCAGTACTTC.

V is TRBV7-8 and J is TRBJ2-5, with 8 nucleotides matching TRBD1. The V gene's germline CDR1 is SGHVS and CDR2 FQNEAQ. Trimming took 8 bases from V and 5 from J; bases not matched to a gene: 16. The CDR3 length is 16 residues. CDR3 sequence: CASGGQEGWSSETQYF. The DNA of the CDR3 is TGTGCCAGCGGGGGACAGGAGGGTTGGTCTTCGGAGACCCAGTACTTC.